These 28 T cell receptor beta chains share one sample of origin, sequenced in a study of CD8+CD57+ T cells in acquired aplastic anemia. Template material for TCR beta VDJ and CDR3 profiling consisted of genomic DNA. In TCRdb, the reads were re-called with MiXCR into one record per CDR3 protein. This sample has more than 150,000 distinct CDR3 sequences; around 48% occur once, and the top ten carry about 1.8%. Only patients with CD8+CD57+ cell expansion on flow cytometry were chosen for sequencing. Sequences were obtained from sorted CD4+, CD8+, or CD8+CD57+ T cells (not recorded which) from PBMCs. The receptors come from a human donor with aplastic anemia.

On this clonotype: The junction differs from germline at one of its ends, possibly a read error. V usage is TRBV15 and J usage is TRBJ2-2, with D possibly TRBD2 on 6 matching bases. The CDR3 sequence is 13 residues long. CDR1 is LNHNV and CDR2 is YYDKDF in the germline V gene (reference sequence). CDR3: CATSRDLGGELSF. The CDR3 DNA reads as TGTGCCACCAGCAGAGATCTGGGCGGGGAGCTGTCTTTT. Based on the CDR3 plus reference TRBV15 and TRBJ2-2, the full variable domain is DAMVIQNPRYQVTQFGKPVTLSCSQTLNHNVMYWYQQKSSQAPKLLFHYYDKDFNNEADTPDNFQSRRPNTSFCFLDIRSPGLGDTAMYLCATSRDLGGELSFGEGSRLTVL.

V is TRBV9 and J is TRBJ2-1; 10 bases agree with TRBD1. TRBJ2-7 explains the end of the DNA better; the J call may be wrong. CDR3 length equals 14 residues. The germline CDR1 and CDR2 sequences are SGDLS and YYNGEE. The CDR3 here is CASSGRDRGPEQYF. Written as DNA, the CDR3 is TGTGCCAGCAGCGGCCGGGACAGGGGTCCCGAGCAGTACTTC.

This chain uses TRBV20-1 with TRBJ2-5; TRBD2 matches 8 bases. The CDR3 runs 14 residues. With V trimmed by 3 bases and J by 4 bases, 7 bases remained unmatched. CDR1 DFQATT and CDR2 SNEGSKA come from the germline V gene (reference sequence). CDR3 amino acids: CSARWGGGRETQYF. The CDR3 DNA is TGCAGTGCTAGGTGGGGCGGGGGGCGAGAGACCCAGTACTTC.

This rearrangement joins TRBV19 to TRBJ1-6; D may be TRBD1 (6 bases). In germline, CDR1 is LNHDA, CDR2 SQIVND (reference sequence). Deletions cut 4 bases from V and 4 bases from J, with 11 bases between. This CDR3 comprises 15 residues. The CDR3 protein is CASSTRQAYNSPLHF. CDR3 in DNA: TGTGCCAGTAGTACCAGACAGGCTTATAATTCACCCCTCCACTTT.

J is TRBJ2-4 and V is TRBV29-1; TRBD1 matches at 8 bases. CDR3 length: 13 amino acids. Germline values: CDR1 SQVTM, CDR2 ANQGSEA. Germline trimming cut 2 bases from V and 5 bases from J; bases unmatched to any gene: 2. The chain's CDR3 is CSVESGGQNIQYF. The CDR3 DNA follows: TGCAGCGTTGAATCAGGGGGCCAAAACATTCAGTACTTC.

This sequence joins TRBV2 and TRBJ2-4; 7 nucleotides match TRBD1. The tail of the sequence fits TRBJ2-7 better, so the J call may be wrong. CDR1 is SNHLY, CDR2 FYNNEI, per germline. The CDR3 is made up of 13 amino acids. The DNA for the CDR3 is TGTGCCAGCAGGTCGACAGGGCTCCTCGAGCAGTACTTC. The encoded protein is CASRSTGLLEQYF.

This clonotype appeared a few times. CDR3 nucleotides: TGTGCCAGTAGTATGCAGGTGGCTAATGAAAAACTGTTTTTT. Translated: CASSMQVANEKLFF. The rearrangement links TRBV19 to TRBJ1-4; D is uncertain. This CDR3 is 14 amino acids long. Germline CDR1 reads LNHDA; CDR2 reads SQIVND (reference sequence). The V end was cut by 3 bases, the J end by 3 bases, with 8 bases between.

About this clonotype: This may come from a read error, since a much larger clone is one base off. As the CDR3 is not closed by the conserved phenylalanine or tryptophan, this likely results from a read error. The V gene is TRBV12-3 or TRBV12-4, the J gene TRBJ1-1, with no clear D. The CDR3 has 15 amino acids. The ends were cut back, 4 bases at V and 1 base at J, with 13 bases in the middle. DNA for the CDR3: TGTGCCAGCAGTTCCCGTAGTGAGGGGAACACTGAAGCTTTCTTA. It yields the protein CASSSRSEGNTEAFL.

This clonotype was observed a few times. The chain uses TRBV28 and TRBJ1-4; D remains unclear. The CDR3 is 11 residues long. CDR1 and CDR2 (germline): MDHEN, SYDVKM. V was pared by 6 bases and J by 8 bases, with 7 bases between. The CDR3 bases are TGTGCCAGCAGCCTTTCAGAAAAACTGTTTTTT. This sequence encodes CASSLSEKLFF.

The V gene is TRBV19, the J gene TRBJ2-7, with unresolved D. Germline CDR1 LNHDA, CDR2 SQIVND (reference sequence). V was shortened by 4 bases and J by 5 bases, with 15 bases between the two germline ends. CDR3 size: 14 residues. CDR3 nucleotides: TGTGCCAGTAGTACGAGGACCCCGACACACGAGCAGTACTTC. Its protein product is CASSTRTPTHEQYF.

This chain uses TRBV20-1 with TRBJ1-1; D unresolved. The ends were cut back, 2 bases at V and 3 bases at J, with 7 bases in the middle. There are 12 residues in the CDR3. Looked up from germline, CDR1 is DFQATT and CDR2 is SNEGSKA (reference sequence). CDR3 amino acids: CSARTRDTEAFF. The CDR3 DNA follows: TGCAGTGCTAGAACGAGGGACACTGAAGCTTTCTTT.

This clonotype was counted once. A clone one base away is much larger, so this may be a read error. The chain has TRBV12-3 or TRBV12-4 and TRBJ1-5; TRBD1 aligns across 8 bases. The V gene end was trimmed by 9 bases and the J gene end by 6 bases; junction bases not matched to a gene: 13. This CDR3 is built from 15 residues. CDR3 loop: CARSQTPGGGQPQHF. Here the CDR3 DNA reads TGTGCCAGAAGTCAAACTCCAGGGGGCGGTCAGCCCCAGCATTTT.

This clonotype was seen once. This rearrangement joins TRBV2 to TRBJ1-1, with D tentatively TRBD1 (6 bases). The CDR3 spans 14 residues. V shed 7 bases and J shed 0 bases, with 12 bases lying between them. Germline CDR1 and CDR2: SNHLY and FYNNEI. CDR3 residues: CASTRGSMNTEAFF. CDR3 DNA sequence: TGTGCCAGCACTAGGGGGAGCATGAACACTGAAGCTTTCTTT.

CDR3 in DNA: TGTGCCAGTAGTCCGCAGGGGAGCTCCTACGAGCAGTACTTC. It codes for CASSPQGSSYEQYF. The chain links TRBV19 to TRBJ2-7; weak D call: TRBD1 (6 bases). Trimming removed 5 bases at V and 0 bases at J, with 11 bases between. Germline V gives CDR1 LNHDA, CDR2 SQIVND (reference sequence). CDR3 length equals 14 residues.

This clonotype was recorded many times. This rearrangement joins TRBV29-1 to TRBJ2-7; 8 bases are a match to TRBD2. J was trimmed by 3 bases and V by 6 bases; bases with no gene match: 4. The CDR3 contains 12 residues. Germline CDR1 and CDR2: SQVTM and ANQGSEA. CDR3 residues: CSVAGANYEQYF. Written as DNA, the CDR3 is TGCAGCGTAGCGGGAGCGAACTACGAGCAGTACTTC.

The V call is TRBV9, the J call TRBJ2-7; a weak D match, TRBD2 (5 bases). The ends were cut back, 3 bases at V and 3 bases at J, with 16 bases in the middle. This CDR3 is built from 15 residues. From germline, CDR1 is SGDLS and CDR2 YYNGEE. The CDR3, as DNA: TGTGCCAGCAGCGCCTCCCCGACGGGATACTACGAGCAGTACTTC. It specifies CASSASPTGYYEQYF.

This sequence joins TRBV7-2 and TRBJ1-1, with 10 nucleotides matching TRBD1. Per germline, CDR1 SGHTA and CDR2 FQGNSA. The CDR3 spans 14 residues. V lost 3 bases, J lost 5 bases, and 3 bases stayed unmatched. The DNA of the CDR3 is TGTGCCAGCAGCTTGACAGGGGGCTGGACTGAAGCTTTCTTT. Protein: CASSLTGGWTEAFF. Full variable domain (remainder filled in from reference TRBV7-2 and TRBJ1-1): GAGVSQSPSNKVTEKGKDVELRCDPISGHTALYWYRQSLGQGLEFLIYFQGNSAPDKSGLPSDRFSAERTGGSVSTLTIQRTQQEDSAVYLCASSLTGGWTEAFFGQGTRLTVV.

This clonotype has only one observation. This chain connects TRBV7-2 to TRBJ2-7, with D maybe TRBD1 (6 bases). The CDR3 extends over 14 amino acids. CDR1 is SGHTA and CDR2 is FQGNSA in the germline V gene. Between the trimmed V and J ends, which lost 5 bases and 5 bases, there was a span of 16 bases. This chain's CDR3 is CASSPRGGANEQYF. In DNA, the CDR3 is TGTGCCAGCAGCCCAAGAGGGGGAGCGAACGAGCAGTACTTC.

This clonotype appeared many times. The chain combines TRBV29-1 with TRBJ1-5, with 7 positions matching TRBD1. From germline, CDR1 is SQVTM and CDR2 ANQGSEA. The CDR3 runs 13 residues. Trimming took 6 bases from V and 7 from J; bases not matched to a gene: 9. CDR3 sequence reads: CSVQDREEQPQHF. CDR3 bases: TGCAGCGTCCAAGACAGGGAGGAGCAGCCCCAGCATTTT.

The CDR3 DNA reads TGCGCCAGCAGCCACGGACAGGGGAGCTATGGCTACACCTTC. Amino acid sequence: CASSHGQGSYGYTF. The chain recombines TRBV5-1 with TRBJ1-2, with 9 nucleotides matching TRBD1. From germline, CDR1 is SGHRS and CDR2 YFSETQ. The CDR3 length is 14 residues. V shed 4 bases and J 4 bases; nucleotides not matched to a gene: 5.

The chain combines TRBV19 with TRBJ2-7; 11 bases are a match to TRBD1. Germline CDR1 is LNHDA and CDR2 is SQIVND (reference sequence). The CDR3 runs 13 residues. V dropped 4 bases and J dropped 6; count of bases not matched to a gene: 2. The CDR3 spells CASSTGTGGEQYF. The CDR3 DNA sequence: TGTGCCAGTAGTACTGGGACAGGGGGCGAGCAGTACTTC. The full variable domain, with the rest looked up from reference TRBV19 and TRBJ2-7, is DGGITQSPKYLFRKEGQNVTLSCEQNLNHDAMYWYRQDPGQGLRLIYYSQIVNDFQKGDIAEGYSVSREKKESFPLTVTSAQKNPTAFYLCASSTGTGGEQYFGPGTRLTVT.

This clonotype was recorded at least ten times. The gene calls are TRBV5-6 and TRBJ1-1; D is undetermined. Germline lookup yields CDR1 SGHDT and CDR2 YYEEEE. Trimming shortened V by 5 bases and J by 1 base, and 12 bases separated the two germline ends. CDR3 length equals 14 residues. The CDR3 spells CASRNRLRNTEAFF. In DNA, the CDR3 is TGTGCCAGCAGGAACAGACTCAGGAACACTGAAGCTTTCTTT.

Notes on this clonotype: This may come from a read error, since a much larger clone is one base off. V and J are TRBV19 and TRBJ2-3; weak D call: TRBD2 (7 bases). Germline CDR1 reads LNHDA; CDR2 reads SQIVND (reference sequence). The CDR3 loop spans 15 amino acids. For the CDR3, the DNA is TGTGCCAGTAGGGGCGGCGGGGGCTACACAGATATGCAGTATTTT. Encoded protein: CASRGGGGYTDMQYF.

This chain's CDR3 is CASSLGPDRADGYTF. For the CDR3, the DNA is TGTGCCAGCAGCTTAGGTCCCGACAGGGCGGATGGCTACACCTTC. The chain couples TRBV7-9 to TRBJ1-2; 7 positions agree with TRBD1. The CDR3 loop spans 15 amino acids. The V segment lost 1 base and the J segment 6 bases; nucleotides outside the gene matches: 8. Germline assignment: CDR1 SEHNR and CDR2 FQNEAQ (reference sequence). The full variable domain, rest sourced from reference TRBV7-9 and TRBJ1-2, is DTGVSQNPRHKITKRGQNVTFRCDPISEHNRLYWYRQTLGQGPEFLTYFQNEAQLEKSRLLSDRFSAERPKGSFSTLEIQRTEQGDSAMYLCASSLGPDRADGYTFGSGTRLTVV.

This clonotype has at least ten counts. The chain is built from TRBV6-5 and TRBJ2-2, with 7 bases fitting TRBD1. With 3 bases clipped from V and 7 bases from J, the junction kept 5 bases outside the gene matches. CDR3 length equals 14 residues. In germline, CDR1 is MNHEY, CDR2 SVGAGI. The CDR3 here is CASSYSRGLGELFF. CDR3 in DNA: TGTGCCAGCAGTTATTCAAGGGGGCTCGGGGAGCTGTTTTTT.

This clonotype was seen many times. The gene calls are TRBV20-1 and TRBJ2-1, with 7 bases matching TRBD1. V dropped 1 base and J dropped 3; count of bases not matched to a gene: 3. The CDR3 runs to 14 residues. Germline V gene data show CDR1 as DFQATT and CDR2 as SNEGSKA (reference sequence). The CDR3 loop reads CSARGDRLYNEQFF. The DNA of the CDR3 is TGCAGTGCTAGAGGGGACAGACTCTACAATGAGCAGTTCTTC.

As to this clonotype: The junction departs from the called germline gene at one end, perhaps through a read error. The CDR3: CAISEALPPIF. The CDR3 DNA reads as TGTGCCATCAGTGAAGCCCTCCCACCGATCTTC. The rearrangement links TRBV10-3 to TRBJ2-1; unclear D gene. The length of the CDR3 is 11 residues. Germline-derived CDR1 and CDR2 are ENHRY and SYGVKD.

This sequence joins TRBV5-4 and TRBJ2-3; D is possibly TRBD1 (6 bases). This CDR3 spans 15 amino acids. With 0 bases removed from V and 4 bases from J, the gap between germline ends came to 12 bases. Germline V CDR1 and CDR2: SGHNT, YYREEE (reference sequence). As DNA, the CDR3 is TGTGCCAGCAGCTTGGGGGGACAACTGGCAGATACGCAGTATTTT. It translates to CASSLGGQLADTQYF.